This T cell receptor beta chain is from a study of regulatory T cells in long-lasting Graves disease. Study results and limitations: Relative to newly diagnosed Graves' patients, persistent ones had lower TCR diversity. The analysis examined peripheral blood only and excluded thyroid tissue.

Only a few counts were recorded for this clonotype. Its target is unknown. The time point here: persistent/refractory GD, antithyroid drugs over 5 years with positive TRAb. RNA from PBMCs was the source of the TCR library. Per the germline V gene, CDR1 is MDHEN and CDR2 is SYDVKM. The CDR3 loop spans 13 amino acids. V dropped 7 bases and J dropped 10 bases, with 20 bases sitting between them. Arm-PCR of CDR3 regions and iRepertoire HTBI primers were used to build TCR beta libraries. TCRdb re-analysed the multiplex PCR reads in MiXCR, keeping a single row per CDR3 protein. The repertoire holds hundreds of thousands of distinct CDR3 sequences, with around 30% as singletons.

This sample comprised peripheral blood mononuclear cells (PBMCs), obtained when the disease was refractory, from a patient treated with antithyroid drugs. This TCR came from a female donor with Graves disease. The chain is built from TRBV28 and TRBJ2-7; maybe TRBD1 (6 bases). The CDR3 DNA is TGTGCCAGCACCCGACAGGCCCCCCGAGCACAGTACTTC. Translation: CASTRQAPRAQYF.